The 23 T cell receptor beta chains in this list originate from one sample, sequenced in a study of radiotherapy plus CTLA-4 blockade in lung cancer. Sequenced by immunoSEQ multiplex PCR; TCRdb stores in-frame clones only, minus some. Of 25,000 to 35,000 clones in the sample, 60% to 80% are singletons; the top ten hold 4.7%. The sequenced sample was peripheral blood, obtained from a patient treated with radiotherapy plus ipilimumab. All receptors come from a human donor with non-small cell lung cancer whose response to radiotherapy plus ipilimumab could not be evaluated.

The J gene is TRBJ1-1, the V gene TRBV25-1; tentatively, D is TRBD1 (5 bases). The length of the CDR3 is 12 residues. Germline CDR1 reads MGHDK; CDR2 reads SYGVNS. The V end lost 4 bases, the J end lost 8 bases, and 11 bases lay between the germline ends. The CDR3 region has the DNA TGTGCCAGCAGTGCGCGGACATCCGAAGCTTTCTTT. Translating it yields CASSARTSEAFF.

This clone was seen more than once but under ten times. The CDR3 coding sequence is TGTGCCAGCAGCTTAGGGGCAGGGTCTGGCGAGCAGTACTTC. Translation gives CASSLGAGSGEQYF. This chain uses TRBV7-9 with TRBJ2-7, with a possible D match to TRBD1 (5 bases). CDR1 and CDR2 from the germline V gene are SEHNR and FQNEAQ (reference sequence). The CDR3 consists of 14 residues. Trimming pared 1 base from V and 6 bases from J, leaving 13 bases between.

This clone was recorded a few times. V is TRBV27 and J is TRBJ2-6, with 8 positions matching TRBD1. With V trimmed by 2 bases and J by 3 bases, 9 bases remained unmatched. Germline lookup yields CDR1 MNHEY and CDR2 SMNVEV (reference sequence). This CDR3 is built from 18 residues. As DNA, the CDR3 is TGTGCCAGCAGTTTACTGACAGGGGCTGGGGGTGGGGCCAACGTCCTGACTTTC. The encoded protein is CASSLLTGAGGGANVLTF.

The V and J genes are TRBV4-1 and TRBJ2-7; 8 bases line up with TRBD2. Per the germline V gene, CDR1 is MGHRA and CDR2 is YSYEKL. With V trimmed by 1 base and J by 3 bases, 5 bases remained unmatched. The CDR3 spans 15 residues. This CDR3 is CASSQVSGRVYEQYF. CDR3 coding DNA: TGCGCCAGCAGCCAAGTGAGCGGGAGAGTCTACGAGCAGTACTTC.

The chain employs TRBV4-1 and TRBJ2-7, with D possibly TRBD1 on 5 matching bases. The CDR3 has 14 amino acids. From germline, CDR1 is MGHRA and CDR2 YSYEKL. Trimming removed 4 bases at V and 4 bases at J, with 14 bases between. The chain's CDR3 is CASSLLLGVYEQYF. CDR3 bases: TGCGCCAGCAGCCTCCTGCTAGGGGTTTACGAGCAGTACTTC.

The chain couples TRBV29-1 to TRBJ2-5, with D maybe TRBD2 (7 bases). Germline V lookup: CDR1 SQVTM, CDR2 ANQGSEA. CDR3 length: 15 residues. The V gene lost 6 bases and the J gene lost 10 bases, with 27 bases spanning the gap. The CDR3 nucleotides read TGCAGCGTGGCCCCCGAGGGAGGTAGGGGGGAGGGCCAGTACTTC. Protein product: CSVAPEGGRGEGQYF.

The CDR3 loop reads CSVAGTGARNEQYF. The CDR3 nucleotides are TGCAGCGTCGCCGGGACAGGGGCGAGAAACGAGCAGTACTTC. The chain has TRBV29-1 and TRBJ2-7, with TRBD1 identical over 10 bases. The ends lost 6 bases at V and 5 bases at J; junction bases unmatched: 10. The CDR3 loop spans 14 amino acids. The germline CDR1 and CDR2 sequences are SQVTM and ANQGSEA.

This clone was seen just once. J is TRBJ2-7 and V is TRBV7-2, with D perhaps matching TRBD2 (6 bases). Trimming shortened V by 1 base and J by 7 bases, and 14 bases separated the two germline ends. Germline lookup yields CDR1 SGHTA and CDR2 FQGNSA. The CDR3 is 14 residues long. This CDR3 reads CASSLGGAGREQYF. Written as DNA, the CDR3 is TGTGCCAGCAGCTTAGGAGGGGCAGGGAGGGAGCAGTACTTC.

The CDR3 sequence: CASSYTGTYEQYF. As DNA, the CDR3 is TGTGCCAGCAGTTACACGGGAACGTACGAGCAGTACTTC. The V gene is TRBV6-5, the J gene TRBJ2-7; tentatively, D is TRBD2 (5 bases). CDR3 length equals 13 residues. Trimming cost V 2 bases and J 4 bases, with 9 bases left between them. Germline assignment: CDR1 MNHEY and CDR2 SVGAGI.

This clone has only one observation. The V call is TRBV28, the J call TRBJ1-6; D remains unclear. V lost 3 bases to trimming and J lost 8 bases, with 14 bases between them. Germline V gene data show CDR1 as MDHEN and CDR2 as SYDVKM. There are 15 residues in the CDR3. For the CDR3, the DNA is TGTGCCAGCAGTTTGCCCCCCGGGTTGGATTCACCCCTCCACTTT. Translation gives CASSLPPGLDSPLHF.

V gene TRBV5-1 combines with J gene TRBJ2-1; D possibly corresponds to TRBD2 (5 bases). From germline, CDR1 is SGHRS and CDR2 YFSETQ. There are 13 residues in the CDR3. Between the trimmed V and J ends, which lost 1 base and 9 bases, there was a span of 11 bases. CDR3 loop: CASSLYGVGEQFF. CDR3 DNA: TGCGCCAGCAGCTTGTACGGGGTTGGTGAGCAGTTCTTC.

This clone has more than one count but fewer than ten. The rearrangement links TRBV6-1 to TRBJ2-5; TRBD2 agrees at 14 bases. V shed 1 base, J shed 7 bases, and the junction held 2 bases outside the gene matches. CDR1 MNHNS and CDR2 SASEGT come from the germline V gene. The CDR3 length is 15 residues. The CDR3 DNA is TGTGCCAGCAGTGAAGGACTAGCGGGAGGGGGGACCCAGTACTTC. Protein sequence: CASSEGLAGGGTQYF.

The chain uses TRBV2 and TRBJ2-5; TRBD2 aligns across 14 bases. V gave up 6 bases and J gave up 3 bases; unmatched junction bases: 6. The CDR3 loop spans 16 amino acids. Looked up from germline, CDR1 is SNHLY and CDR2 is FYNNEI. The DNA of the CDR3 is TGTGCCAGCAGAGACACGGGACTAGCGGGAGAAGAGACCCAGTACTTC. The encoded protein is CASRDTGLAGEETQYF.

V is TRBV18 and J is TRBJ2-1; tentative D call: TRBD2 (6 bases). Germline lookup yields CDR1 KGHSH and CDR2 LQKENI. V was trimmed by 4 bases and J by 6 bases, leaving 19 bases between them. CDR3 length: 16 residues. The CDR3 sequence is CASSLGRSSASNEQFF. The DNA of the CDR3 is TGTGCCAGCTCACTAGGGAGGTCTAGCGCTAGCAATGAGCAGTTCTTC.

The V and J genes are TRBV2 and TRBJ2-6, with a possible D match to TRBD1 (5 bases). The CDR3 loop spans 15 amino acids. The germline gives CDR1 SNHLY, CDR2 FYNNEI. The ends were cut back, 6 bases at V and 0 bases at J, with 9 bases in the middle. Here the CDR3 DNA reads TGTGCCAGCAGGGGGCACCACTCTGGGGCCAACGTCCTGACTTTC. This sequence encodes CASRGHHSGANVLTF.

This clone was picked up a small number of times. This chain connects TRBV4-3 to TRBJ1-6; possible D gene TRBD1, 5 bases. Germline V CDR1 and CDR2: LGHNA, YSLEER. CDR3 length equals 16 residues. V gave up 0 bases and J gave up 5 bases, with 11 bases separating them. CDR3: CASSQDRPGNNSPLHF. CDR3 DNA: TGCGCCAGCAGCCAAGATCGGCCAGGGAATAATTCACCCCTCCACTTT.

This sequence joins TRBV2 and TRBJ1-5; D possibly corresponds to TRBD1 (5 bases). Trimming shortened V by 7 bases and J by 1 base, and 11 bases separated the two germline ends. Germline V gene lookup returns CDR1 SNHLY and CDR2 FYNNEI. This CDR3 is built from 14 residues. The CDR3: CASTVGHSNQPQHF. CDR3 bases: TGTGCCAGCACTGTAGGACACAGCAATCAGCCCCAGCATTTT.

J is TRBJ2-7 and V is TRBV6-5; TRBD2 is a possible D gene (6 bases). The germline CDR1 and CDR2 sequences are MNHEY and SVGAGI. The CDR3 has 13 residues. Between the trimmed V and J ends, which lost 6 bases and 2 bases, there was a span of 11 bases. The CDR3 protein is CASRYSGTYEQYF. The DNA for the CDR3 is TGTGCCAGCAGATATAGCGGCACCTACGAGCAGTACTTC.

This clone was seen once. V is TRBV6-1 and J is TRBJ2-7; D possibly corresponds to TRBD1 (5 bases). Germline loops: CDR1 MNHNS, CDR2 SASEGT. CDR3 size: 13 residues. With 7 bases removed from V and 4 bases from J, the gap between germline ends came to 14 bases. CDR3 sequence: CASTRTRDYEQYF. In nucleotides, the CDR3 is TGTGCCAGCACGCGGACCAGGGATTACGAGCAGTACTTC.

J is TRBJ2-1 and V is TRBV10-1; D may be TRBD2 (6 bases). The V end lost 2 bases, the J end lost 9 bases, and 14 bases lay between the germline ends. From germline, CDR1 is WNHNN and CDR2 SYGVQD (reference sequence). This CDR3 is 14 amino acids long. CDR3 protein: CASSETSTVGEQFF. The DNA for the CDR3 is TGCGCCAGCAGTGAGACTAGCACGGTTGGTGAGCAGTTCTTC.

This clone has a handful of counts. The CDR3 DNA is TGTGCCAGCAGGCCAGGACAGGGGTCGGGCACTGAAGCTTTCTTT. Translated: CASRPGQGSGTEAFF. The chain couples TRBV11-3 to TRBJ1-1, with 9 bases lining up with TRBD1. V shed 6 bases and J 4 bases; nucleotides not matched to a gene: 9. The CDR3 is made up of 15 amino acids. Germline CDR1 and CDR2: SGHNT and YENEEA.

The chain is built from TRBV28 and TRBJ1-1, with 9 bases fitting TRBD1. V shed 2 bases, J shed 5 bases, and the junction held 6 bases outside the gene matches. Per germline, CDR1 MDHEN and CDR2 SYDVKM. The CDR3 is 15 amino acids. The CDR3 sequence: CASSLGTGGYTEAFF. CDR3 sequence (DNA): TGTGCCAGCAGTTTAGGTACAGGGGGCTATACTGAAGCTTTCTTT. The full variable domain, with the rest looked up from reference TRBV28 and TRBJ1-1, is DVKVTQSSRYLVKRTGEKVFLECVQDMDHENMFWYRQDPGLGLRLIYFSYDVKMKEKGDIPEGYSVSREKKERFSLILESASTNQTSMYLCASSLGTGGYTEAFFGQGTRLTVV.

V gene TRBV9 combines with J gene TRBJ2-2; 8 bases match TRBD2. This CDR3 is 16 amino acids long. J lost 1 base, V lost 4 bases, and 6 bases had no gene match. The germline V gene has CDR1 SGDLS and CDR2 YYNGEE. For the CDR3, the DNA is TGTGCCAGCAGCCCCCGGACTAGCAGGAACACCGGGGAGCTGTTTTTT. It specifies CASSPRTSRNTGELFF.